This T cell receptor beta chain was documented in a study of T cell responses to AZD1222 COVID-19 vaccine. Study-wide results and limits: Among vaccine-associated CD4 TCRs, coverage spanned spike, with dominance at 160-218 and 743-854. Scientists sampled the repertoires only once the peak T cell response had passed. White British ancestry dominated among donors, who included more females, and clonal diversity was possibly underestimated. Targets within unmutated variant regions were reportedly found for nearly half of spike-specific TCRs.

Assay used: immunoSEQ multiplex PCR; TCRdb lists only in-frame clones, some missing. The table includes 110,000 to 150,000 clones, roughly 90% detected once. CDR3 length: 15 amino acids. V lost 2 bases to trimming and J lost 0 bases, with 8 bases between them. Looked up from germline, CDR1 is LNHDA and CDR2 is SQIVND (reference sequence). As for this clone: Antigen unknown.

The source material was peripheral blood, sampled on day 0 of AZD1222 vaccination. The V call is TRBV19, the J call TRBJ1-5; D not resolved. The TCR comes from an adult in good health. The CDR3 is CASSIFRHSNQPQHF. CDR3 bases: TGTGCCAGTAGTATATTCAGACATAGCAATCAGCCCCAGCATTTT.